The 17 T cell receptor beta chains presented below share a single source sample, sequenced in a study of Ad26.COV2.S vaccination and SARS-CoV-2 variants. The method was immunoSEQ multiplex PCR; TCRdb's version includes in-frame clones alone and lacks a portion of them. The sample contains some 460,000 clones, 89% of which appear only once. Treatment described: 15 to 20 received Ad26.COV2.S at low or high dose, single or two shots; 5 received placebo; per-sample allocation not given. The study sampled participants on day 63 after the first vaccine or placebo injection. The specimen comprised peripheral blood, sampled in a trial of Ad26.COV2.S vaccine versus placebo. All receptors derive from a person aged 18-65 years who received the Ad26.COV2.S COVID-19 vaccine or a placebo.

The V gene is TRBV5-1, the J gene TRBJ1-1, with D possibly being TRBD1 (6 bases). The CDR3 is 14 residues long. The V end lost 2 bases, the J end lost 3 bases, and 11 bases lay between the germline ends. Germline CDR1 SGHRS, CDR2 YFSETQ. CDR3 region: CASSFQGSDTEAFF. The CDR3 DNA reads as TGCGCCAGCAGCTTCCAGGGGTCGGACACTGAAGCTTTCTTT.

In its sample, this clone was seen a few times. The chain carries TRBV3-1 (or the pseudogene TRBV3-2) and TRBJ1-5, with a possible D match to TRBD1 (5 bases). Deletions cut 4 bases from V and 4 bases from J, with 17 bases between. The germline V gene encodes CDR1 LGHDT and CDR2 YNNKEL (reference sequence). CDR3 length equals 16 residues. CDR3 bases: TGTGCCAGCAGCCGTGGGGGGACGGTAGGTAATCAGCCCCAGCATTTT. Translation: CASSRGGTVGNQPQHF.

The CDR3 reads CSALRGNEQFF. As DNA, the CDR3 is TGCAGTGCCCTCCGCGGCAATGAGCAGTTCTTC. The chain links TRBV20-1 to TRBJ2-1; D gene ambiguous. The ends were cut back, 6 bases at V and 6 bases at J, with 9 bases in the middle. Germline CDR1 DFQATT, CDR2 SNEGSKA (reference sequence). This CDR3 has 11 residues.

The CDR3 DNA follows: TGTGCCAGCAGACGACAGGGGGCTGCCTATAATTCACCCCTCCACTTT. It is translated as CASRRQGAAYNSPLHF. The chain links TRBV28 to TRBJ1-6; 10 bases are shared with TRBD1. Germline CDR1 MDHEN, CDR2 SYDVKM. J lost 2 bases, V lost 6 bases, and 4 bases had no gene match. This CDR3 is built from 16 residues.

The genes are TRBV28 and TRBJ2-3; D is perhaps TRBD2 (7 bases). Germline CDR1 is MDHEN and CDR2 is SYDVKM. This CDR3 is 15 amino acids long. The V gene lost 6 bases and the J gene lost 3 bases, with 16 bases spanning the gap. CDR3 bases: TGTGCCAGCAGCCCACGGGGGGCAGGGACAGATACGCAGTATTTT. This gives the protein CASSPRGAGTDTQYF.

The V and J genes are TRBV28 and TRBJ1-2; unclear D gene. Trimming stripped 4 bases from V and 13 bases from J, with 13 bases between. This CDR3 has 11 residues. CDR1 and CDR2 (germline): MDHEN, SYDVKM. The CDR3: CASSSTRWSTF. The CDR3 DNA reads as TGTGCCAGCAGTTCGACTCGGTGGAGCACCTTC.

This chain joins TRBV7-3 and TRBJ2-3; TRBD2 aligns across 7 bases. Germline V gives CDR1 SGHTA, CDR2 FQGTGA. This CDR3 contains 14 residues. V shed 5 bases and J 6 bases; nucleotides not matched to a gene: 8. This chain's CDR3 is CASSPGIAGDTQYF. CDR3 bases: TGTGCCAGCAGCCCCGGGATAGCGGGTGATACGCAGTATTTT.

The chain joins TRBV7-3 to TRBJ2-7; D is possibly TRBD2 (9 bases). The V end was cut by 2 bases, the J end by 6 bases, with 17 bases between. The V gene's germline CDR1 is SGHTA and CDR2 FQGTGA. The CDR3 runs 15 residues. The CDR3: CASSLGASGTGEQYF. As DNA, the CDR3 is TGTGCCAGCAGCTTAGGGGCTAGCGGGACAGGCGAGCAGTACTTC.

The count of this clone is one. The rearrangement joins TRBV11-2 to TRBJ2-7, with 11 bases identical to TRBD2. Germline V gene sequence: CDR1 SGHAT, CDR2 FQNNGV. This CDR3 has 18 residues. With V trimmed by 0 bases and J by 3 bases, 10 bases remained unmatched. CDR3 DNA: TGTGCCAGCAGCTTAGATCCGGTTGGGACTAGCGGTAACTACGAGCAGTACTTC. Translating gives CASSLDPVGTSGNYEQYF.

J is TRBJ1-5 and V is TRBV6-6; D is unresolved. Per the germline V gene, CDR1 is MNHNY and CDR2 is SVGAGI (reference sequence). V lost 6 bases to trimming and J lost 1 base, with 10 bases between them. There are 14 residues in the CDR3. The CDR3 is CASRSDGSNQPQHF. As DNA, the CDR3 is TGTGCCAGCAGATCAGACGGAAGCAATCAGCCCCAGCATTTT.

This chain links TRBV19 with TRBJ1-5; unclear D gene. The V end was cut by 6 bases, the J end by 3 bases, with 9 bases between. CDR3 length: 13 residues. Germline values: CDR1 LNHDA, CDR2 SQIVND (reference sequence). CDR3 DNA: TGTGCCAGTAGCGAGGGCAACAATCAGCCCCAGCATTTT. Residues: CASSEGNNQPQHF. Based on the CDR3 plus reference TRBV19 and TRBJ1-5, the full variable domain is DGGITQSPKYLFRKEGQNVTLSCEQNLNHDAMYWYRQDPGQGLRLIYYSQIVNDFQKGDIAEGYSVSREKKESFPLTVTSAQKNPTAFYLCASSEGNNQPQHFGDGTRLSIL.

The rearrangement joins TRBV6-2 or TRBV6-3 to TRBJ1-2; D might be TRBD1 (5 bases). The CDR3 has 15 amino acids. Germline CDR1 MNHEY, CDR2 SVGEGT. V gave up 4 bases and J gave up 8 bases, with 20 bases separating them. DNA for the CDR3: TGTGCCAGCAGTTCTTCATGGGGGTTACAGCCCGGCTACACCTTC. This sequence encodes CASSSSWGLQPGYTF.

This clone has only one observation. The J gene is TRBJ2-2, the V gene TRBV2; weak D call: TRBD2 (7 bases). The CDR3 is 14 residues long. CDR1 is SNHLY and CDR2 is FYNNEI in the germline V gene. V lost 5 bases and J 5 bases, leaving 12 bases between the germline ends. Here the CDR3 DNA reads TGTGCCAGCAGTACAGGGAGGGCTACCGGGGAGCTGTTTTTT. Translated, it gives CASSTGRATGELFF.

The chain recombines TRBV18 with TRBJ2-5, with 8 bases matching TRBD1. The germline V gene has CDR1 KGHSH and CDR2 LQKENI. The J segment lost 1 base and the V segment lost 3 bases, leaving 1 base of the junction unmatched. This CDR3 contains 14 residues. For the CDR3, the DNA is TGTGCCAGCTCACCGGGACAGGTCCAAGAGACCCAGTACTTC. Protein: CASSPGQVQETQYF.

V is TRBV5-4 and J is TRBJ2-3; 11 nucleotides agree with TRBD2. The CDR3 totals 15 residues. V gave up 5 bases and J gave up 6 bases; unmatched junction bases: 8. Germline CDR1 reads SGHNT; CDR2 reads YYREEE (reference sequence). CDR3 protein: CASSGSGGAGDTQYF. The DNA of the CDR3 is TGTGCCAGCAGTGGTAGCGGGGGGGCAGGGGATACGCAGTATTTT.

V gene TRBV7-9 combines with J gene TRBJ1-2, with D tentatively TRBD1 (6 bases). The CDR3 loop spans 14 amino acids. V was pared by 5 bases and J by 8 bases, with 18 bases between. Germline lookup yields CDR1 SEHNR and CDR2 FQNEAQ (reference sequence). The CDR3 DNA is TGTGCCAGCAGCCCACGAGACCAGGGGTGGGGCTACACCTTC. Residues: CASSPRDQGWGYTF.

The CDR3, as DNA: TGTGCCAGCAGCGTAAGCAGTCTCCAAGAGACCCAGTACTTC. This gives the protein CASSVSSLQETQYF. J is TRBJ2-5 and V is TRBV9; D call uncertain. Trimming stripped 1 base from V and 1 base from J, with 8 bases between. There are 14 residues in the CDR3. The V gene's germline CDR1 is SGDLS and CDR2 YYNGEE. The entire variable domain, with the rest obtained from reference TRBV9 and TRBJ2-5, is as follows: DSGVTQTPKHLITATGQRVTLRCSPRSGDLSVYWYQQSLDQGLQFLIQYYNGEERAKGNILERFSAQQFPDLHSELNLSSLELGDSALYFCASSVSSLQETQYFGPGTRLLVL.